This entry lists 25 T cell receptor beta chains sequenced from one sample in a study of identical twins. TCRdb re-analysed the 5' RACE reads in MiXCR, keeping a single row per CDR3 protein. Seen here are about 920,000 distinct CDR3 sequences, roughly an eighth observed once, and the top ten hold roughly 1.6%. These sequences were also reported in another study, on yellow fever vaccine responses in identical twins.

Sequenced material: PBMCs. The receptors stem from a woman under 30 in good health.

Notes on this clonotype: A read error may produce the germline difference seen at one junction end. The chain links TRBV7-2 to TRBJ2-1, with TRBD2 matching 9 bases. Germline V gene sequence: CDR1 SGHTA, CDR2 FQGNSA. The CDR3 length is 16 residues. The CDR3: CASSTVSGTSFPPLIF. The CDR3 nucleotides are TGTGCCAGCAGCACAGTCTCCGGGACTAGCTTCCCCCCGTTAATCTTC. The full variable domain, rest sourced from reference TRBV7-2 and TRBJ2-1, is GAGVSQSPSNKVTEKGKDVELRCDPISGHTALYWYRQSLGQGLEFLIYFQGNSAPDKSGLPSDRFSAERTGGSVSTLTIQRTQQEDSAVYLCASSTVSGTSFPPLIFGPGTRLTVL.

This clonotype has a handful of counts. This chain links TRBV7-3 with TRBJ2-1; TRBD2 aligns across 9 bases. The CDR3 totals 15 residues. Germline V gives CDR1 SGHTA, CDR2 FQGTGA. V was pared by 8 bases and J by 7 bases, with 12 bases of the junction left unmatched. The DNA of the CDR3 is TGTGCCAGCTCAAGCTCTAGCGGGACAAGTAATGAGCAGTTCTTC. Encoded protein: CASSSSSGTSNEQFF.

This clonotype was seen only a few times. The chain is built from TRBV28 and TRBJ2-1; 8 nucleotides align to TRBD2. The CDR3 is made up of 15 amino acids. After removal of 1 base from V and 4 bases from J, the junction contained 3 bases not matched to a gene. Germline V CDR1 and CDR2: MDHEN, SYDVKM. Here the CDR3 DNA reads TGTGCCAGCAGTTTATCAAGCGGGAGATACAATGAGCAGTTCTTC. Translated: CASSLSSGRYNEQFF.

This clonotype was recorded a few times. The chain recombines TRBV2 with TRBJ2-7; 7 positions match TRBD1. This CDR3 has 12 amino acids. Looked up from germline, CDR1 is SNHLY and CDR2 is FYNNEI. V shed 7 bases, J shed 3 bases, and the junction held 3 bases outside the gene matches. The CDR3 reads CASKDRYYEQYV. The CDR3 nucleotides are TGTGCCAGCAAGGACAGGTACTACGAGCAGTACGTC.

The table lists this clonotype with many counts. The gene calls are TRBV12-3 or TRBV12-4 and TRBJ1-5; 9 nucleotides agree with TRBD1. The CDR3 has 14 amino acids. Unmatched junction bases numbered 5, after V lost 6 bases and J lost 5 bases. This chain's CDR3 is CASSRTGDYQPQHF. DNA of the CDR3: TGTGCCAGCAGCCGGACAGGGGACTATCAGCCCCAGCATTTT.

This clonotype was counted many times. The rearrangement joins TRBV10-3 to TRBJ2-5, with 13 bases matching TRBD2. The CDR3 has 17 amino acids. The junction had 4 bases not matched to a gene; V was cut back by 3 bases and J by 0 bases. Germline V CDR1 and CDR2: ENHRY, SYGVKD. The CDR3: CAISDATSGGYQETQYF. The CDR3, as DNA: TGTGCCATCAGTGACGCGACTAGCGGGGGGTACCAAGAGACCCAGTACTTC.

This clonotype appeared a few times. This chain uses TRBV10-2 with TRBJ2-3, with a tentative D call TRBD2 (6 bases). Deletions cut 4 bases from V and 4 bases from J, with 15 bases between. The CDR3 consists of 15 residues. CDR1 is WSHSY, CDR2 SAAADI, per germline. CDR3 residues: CASSGGGSWADTQYF. The CDR3 DNA reads TGCGCCAGCAGTGGGGGAGGCAGTTGGGCAGATACGCAGTATTTT.

This clonotype was detected only a few times. The rearrangement joins TRBV28 to TRBJ2-2; 15 bases fit TRBD2. The germline V gene encodes CDR1 MDHEN and CDR2 SYDVKM. J lost 1 base, V lost 3 bases, and 12 bases had no gene match. This CDR3 has 21 amino acids. This CDR3 reads CASSFAPQGGLAGGNTGELFF. CDR3 nucleotides: TGTGCCAGCAGTTTTGCCCCACAGGGGGGACTAGCGGGAGGGAACACCGGGGAGCTGTTTTTT. The whole variable domain, remainder taken from reference TRBV28 and TRBJ2-2, is DVKVTQSSRYLVKRTGEKVFLECVQDMDHENMFWYRQDPGLGLRLIYFSYDVKMKEKGDIPEGYSVSREKKERFSLILESASTNQTSMYLCASSFAPQGGLAGGNTGELFFGEGSRLTVL.

This clonotype was seen at least ten times. J is TRBJ2-1 and V is TRBV20-1, with D possibly TRBD2 on 5 matching bases. This CDR3 comprises 15 residues. Germline V gene data show CDR1 as DFQATT and CDR2 as SNEGSKA (reference sequence). V was trimmed by 3 bases and J by 0 bases, leaving 12 bases between them. The CDR3 is CSASHPGSSYNEQFF. Written as DNA, the CDR3 is TGCAGTGCTAGCCACCCGGGGAGCTCCTACAATGAGCAGTTCTTC.

This clonotype was seen only a few times. The chain uses TRBV6-2 or TRBV6-3 and TRBJ2-2, with D perhaps given as TRBD1 or TRBD2 (5 bases each). Germline loops: CDR1 MNHEY, CDR2 SVGEGT. V lost 7 bases and J lost 0, with 15 bases in between. CDR3 length: 16 residues. The DNA for the CDR3 is TGTGCCAGCAAACGACTCAGGGACGCGAACACCGGGGAGCTGTTTTTT. Its protein is CASKRLRDANTGELFF.

In its sample, this clonotype was seen many times. The V call is TRBV12-3 or TRBV12-4, the J call TRBJ1-2; a possible D gene is TRBD1 (5 bases). V shed 3 bases and J shed 2 bases, with 7 bases lying between them. This CDR3 spans 13 amino acids. The CDR3 region is CASSFPGNYGYTF. DNA of the CDR3: TGTGCCAGCAGTTTTCCAGGGAACTATGGCTACACCTTC.

The V and J genes are TRBV3-1 and TRBJ2-2; TRBD1 is a possible D gene (6 bases). Per the germline V gene, CDR1 is LGHDT and CDR2 is YNNKEL (reference sequence). The CDR3 has 17 residues. Trimming stripped 3 bases from V and 5 bases from J, with 19 bases between. The CDR3 is CASSQSNRQARTGELFF. Written as DNA, the CDR3 is TGTGCCAGCAGCCAGAGCAATAGACAGGCGAGAACCGGGGAGCTGTTTTTT.

This clonotype was detected a few times. V gene TRBV28 combines with J gene TRBJ2-1, with 8 bases aligning to TRBD2. Trimming took 3 bases from V and 3 from J; bases not matched to a gene: 4. Germline CDR1 is MDHEN and CDR2 is SYDVKM. This CDR3 is 15 amino acids long. The CDR3 sequence is CASSFAGGLYNEQFF. In DNA, the CDR3 is TGTGCCAGCAGTTTTGCGGGGGGCCTCTACAATGAGCAGTTCTTC.

This clonotype was seen a single time. The J gene is TRBJ2-3, the V gene TRBV4-1, with 8 bases matching TRBD2. The CDR3 loop spans 16 amino acids. The trim removed 3 bases at V and 0 bases at J, leaving 5 bases unmatched. Germline values: CDR1 MGHRA, CDR2 YSYEKL. The CDR3 nucleotides read TGCGCCAGCAGCCATAGGGCGGGGGGTAGCACAGATACGCAGTATTTT. This gives the protein CASSHRAGGSTDTQYF.

The rearrangement links TRBV5-6 to TRBJ2-7; perhaps D is TRBD1 or TRBD2 (5 bases each). The germline V gene has CDR1 SGHDT and CDR2 YYEEEE. This CDR3 is built from 14 residues. The ends were cut back, 0 bases at V and 3 bases at J, with 10 bases in the middle. CDR3 DNA sequence: TGTGCCAGCAGCTTGGGAGGGGTGGTCTACGAGCAGTACGTC. The encoded protein is CASSLGGVVYEQYV.

This clonotype was seen at least ten times. The chain couples TRBV5-1 to TRBJ2-1; no clear D. V lost 4 bases, J lost 5 bases, and 7 bases lay in between. The CDR3 is made up of 12 amino acids. CDR1 is SGHRS, CDR2 YFSETQ, per germline. For the CDR3, the DNA is TGCGCCAGCAGCGCACACAACAATGAGCAGTTCTTC. Translation gives CASSAHNNEQFF.

This clonotype was recorded a few times. The chain has TRBV6-5 and TRBJ1-1; D is undetermined. Per the germline V gene, CDR1 is MNHEY and CDR2 is SVGAGI. This CDR3 is 15 amino acids long. V lost 0 bases and J lost 10, with 18 bases in between. CDR3 sequence (DNA): TGTGCCAGCAGTTACTCTGGCCAAACAGCGATGGGAGCTTTCTTT. Translating gives CASSYSGQTAMGAFF.

V and J are TRBV4-1 and TRBJ2-7, with unresolved D. The CDR3 totals 13 residues. The V end lost 4 bases, the J end lost 1 base, and 8 bases lay between the germline ends. Germline loops: CDR1 MGHRA, CDR2 YSYEKL. CDR3 DNA sequence: TGCGCCAGCAGCCCGGCAGTATCCTACGAGCAGTACGTC. This encodes CASSPAVSYEQYV.

The chain links TRBV4-2 to TRBJ2-5, with D possibly TRBD1 on 5 matching bases. CDR3 length: 17 residues. With 0 bases removed from V and 5 bases from J, the gap between germline ends came to 19 bases. CDR1 and CDR2 from the germline V gene are LGHNA and YNFKEQ. This CDR3 is CASSQDIWQGLGETQYF. Here the CDR3 DNA reads TGTGCCAGCAGCCAAGATATATGGCAGGGCCTCGGGGAGACCCAGTACTTC.

The V call is TRBV27, the J call TRBJ2-1, with D uncertain. CDR1 MNHEY and CDR2 SMNVEV come from the germline V gene (reference sequence). There are 14 residues in the CDR3. The germline V and J ends were trimmed by 8 bases and 7 bases, with 18 bases remaining between them. CDR3 region: CASAATDSWNEQFF. The DNA of the CDR3 is TGTGCCAGCGCTGCGACGGATTCATGGAATGAGCAGTTCTTC.

The gene calls are TRBV21-1 and TRBJ2-2. TRBV21-1 has pseudogene status. The CDR3 consists of 15 residues. The CDR3 here is CASSKVAGNTGELFF. The CDR3, as DNA: TGTGCCAGCAGCAAAGTCGCGGGAAACACCGGGGAGCTGTTTTTT.

This clonotype was seen ten or more times. J is TRBJ1-2 and V is TRBV5-8; TRBD1 agrees at 8 bases. Germline V gene lookup returns CDR1 SGHTS and CDR2 YDEGEE. V dropped 6 bases and J dropped 7; count of bases not matched to a gene: 8. The CDR3 is made up of 13 amino acids. The CDR3 region has the DNA TGTGCCAGCACCCTAGACAGGGGAGGTGGCTACACCTTC. It codes for CASTLDRGGGYTF. Looking up the rest from reference TRBV5-8 and TRBJ1-2 gives the full variable domain: EAGVTQSPTHLIKTRGQQATLRCSPISGHTSVYWYQQALGLGLQFLLWYDEGEERNRGNFPPRFSGRQFPNYSSELNVNALELEDSALYLCASTLDRGGGYTFGSGTRLTVV.

The J gene is TRBJ2-7, the V gene TRBV12-3 or TRBV12-4; D tentatively reads TRBD1 or TRBD2 (5 bases each). The CDR3 has 14 residues. Trimming left V 4 bases short and J 5 bases short, with 15 bases between. The CDR3 sequence is CASSSTGPRDEQYV. CDR3 in DNA: TGTGCCAGCAGTTCCACGGGGCCAAGGGACGAGCAGTACGTC.

Many counts were recorded for this clonotype. The chain employs TRBV7-2 and TRBJ2-1, with 7 bases matching TRBD2. Germline CDR1 is SGHTA and CDR2 is FQGNSA. The CDR3 sequence is 13 residues long. Trimming cost V 5 bases and J 8 bases; bases outside gene matches: 6. This CDR3 reads CASSAGLVDEQFF. DNA for the CDR3: TGTGCCAGCAGCGCCGGACTAGTGGATGAGCAGTTCTTC.

V and J are TRBV4-1 and TRBJ2-1, with 9 bases lining up with TRBD2. Germline V gene lookup returns CDR1 MGHRA and CDR2 YSYEKL. V shed 2 bases and J 8 bases; nucleotides not matched to a gene: 16. There are 18 residues in the CDR3. CDR3 coding DNA: TGCGCCAGCAGCCAATATTGGGGGAGTAGCGGGAGAGGGGATGAGCAGTTCTTC. It is translated as CASSQYWGSSGRGDEQFF.